Described below is a single T cell receptor (beta chain) sequence and its context. The antigen remains undetermined. Patients had resection in Japan or China between about 2014 and 2018. Nucleic acids came from premalignant or tumor cells enriched by macro-dissection. The CDR3 has 15 amino acids. Losses at the gene ends were 0 bases for V and 4 bases for J; bases not matched to a gene: 4. In germline, CDR1 is MGHRA, CDR2 YSYEKL. Data came from immunoSEQ multiplex PCR; TCRdb stores just in-frame clones and leaves some out. The top ten hold 5.6% of the sample, which has around 21,000 clones, about 71% seen once. This entry belongs to a study of immune evolution from preneoplasia to lung adenocarcinoma. Across the whole study: HLA loss of heterozygosity: roughly 7.5% AIS, about 15% MIA, around 35% ADC, none AAH. Whole-study findings and limits: Later-stage lesions seemingly showed higher T cell density and diversity than normal lung.

The TCR comes from a person between 60 and 70 years old with lung adenocarcinoma. This chain connects TRBV4-1 to TRBJ1-2, with TRBD1 identical over 8 bases. Sequenced sample: FFPE invasive lung adenocarcinoma tissue. Here the CDR3 DNA reads TGCGCCAGCAGCCAAGAGACAGGGGTAGGCTATGGCTACACCTTC. Its protein is CASSQETGVGYGYTF.